The next 22 T cell receptor beta chains were all read from a single sample in a study of blood T cells in healthy people across ages. A second PCR of 7 to 11 cycles used a sample-barcoded 5' primer and a J-beta primer mix. TCRdb reprocessed the 5' RACE reads via MiXCR and lists one record per CDR3 protein. The sample shows 1.4 million to 1.5 million distinct CDR3 sequences, approximately 42% of them seen only once. The sequencing input was blood. These receptors were taken from a woman aged 18-29 years in good health.

DNA for the CDR3: TGCAGTGCTCCCGACAGGGGCGATGGTGAGCAGTTCTTC. Its translation is CSAPDRGDGEQFF. This chain links TRBV20-1 with TRBJ2-1; 8 nucleotides match TRBD1. Germline-derived CDR1 and CDR2 are DFQATT and SNEGSKA (reference sequence). CDR3 length: 13 residues. With 5 bases clipped from V and 9 bases from J, the junction kept 9 bases outside the gene matches.

This clonotype was counted only a few times. The V and J genes are TRBV11-1 and TRBJ2-3, with D tentatively TRBD2 (6 bases). This CDR3 is 17 amino acids long. V lost 1 base to trimming and J lost 2 bases, with 16 bases between them. The germline CDR1 and CDR2 sequences are SGHAT and FQDESV (reference sequence). The CDR3 loop reads CASSLGTGGASTDTQYF. The CDR3, as DNA: TGTGCCAGCAGCTTAGGAACGGGCGGGGCCTCCACAGATACGCAGTATTTT.

This clonotype turned up a few times. The V and J genes are TRBV7-9 and TRBJ2-3; no definite D call. Germline CDR1 is SEHNR and CDR2 is FQNEAQ (reference sequence). The V gene lost 4 bases and the J gene lost 7 bases, with 12 bases spanning the gap. The length of the CDR3 is 13 residues. CDR3 DNA: TGTGCCAGCAGCTACCTTTCGGCCAATACGCAGTATTTT. Translated: CASSYLSANTQYF. Looking up the rest from reference TRBV7-9 and TRBJ2-3 gives the full variable domain: DTGVSQNPRHKITKRGQNVTFRCDPISEHNRLYWYRQTLGQGPEFLTYFQNEAQLEKSRLLSDRFSAERPKGSFSTLEIQRTEQGDSAMYLCASSYLSANTQYFGPGTRLTVL.

The CDR3 reads CASTRIPGDEQFF. CDR3 in DNA: TGTGCCAGCACCCGGATCCCTGGCGATGAGCAGTTCTTC. The rearrangement links TRBV27 to TRBJ2-1, with D hard to call. The CDR3 loop spans 13 amino acids. In germline, CDR1 is MNHEY, CDR2 SMNVEV (reference sequence). Trimming took 7 bases from V and 8 from J, leaving 15 bases between them.

The rearrangement uses TRBV7-2 and TRBJ2-1; 7 nucleotides align to TRBD1. V gave up 2 bases and J gave up 5 bases; unmatched junction bases: 6. There are 15 residues in the CDR3. The germline V gene encodes CDR1 SGHTA and CDR2 FQGNSA. CDR3 in amino acids: CASSLYDRVDNEQFF. CDR3 DNA sequence: TGTGCCAGCAGCTTATACGACAGGGTCGACAATGAGCAGTTCTTC.

The V gene is TRBV7-3, the J gene TRBJ2-1; D possibly corresponds to TRBD1 (5 bases). The CDR3 runs to 15 residues. V lost 4 bases, J lost 0 bases, and 10 bases lay in between. Germline assignment: CDR1 SGHTA and CDR2 FQGTGA. The chain's CDR3 is CASSSMQGSYNEQFF. CDR3 DNA: TGTGCCAGCAGCTCCATGCAGGGCTCCTACAATGAGCAGTTCTTC.

This clonotype was counted a few times. This chain joins TRBV6-5 and TRBJ1-6, with D unresolved. This CDR3 has 15 amino acids. V dropped 5 bases and J dropped 10 bases, with 18 bases sitting between them. Germline V gene data show CDR1 as MNHEY and CDR2 as SVGAGI. CDR3 sequence (DNA): TGTGCCAGCAGTCGTTCGGACGATTACTCCTCACCCCTCCACTTT. Translation gives CASSRSDDYSSPLHF.

This clonotype was recorded once. The chain joins TRBV3-1 to TRBJ1-5; D unresolved. CDR3 length: 15 amino acids. Between the trimmed V and J ends, which lost 0 bases and 0 bases, there was a span of 6 bases. CDR1 and CDR2 from the germline V gene are LGHDT and YNNKEL (reference sequence). The CDR3 DNA follows: TGTGCCAGCAGCCAAGACAGATATAGCAATCAGCCCCAGCATTTT. It specifies CASSQDRYSNQPQHF.

The chain is built from TRBV2 and TRBJ2-3; no firm D call. The CDR3 has 13 amino acids. CDR1 is SNHLY, CDR2 FYNNEI, per germline. Trimming pared 0 bases from V and 1 base from J, leaving 2 bases between. CDR3 residues: CASSEARTDTQYF. The CDR3 DNA reads as TGTGCCAGCAGTGAAGCGCGCACAGATACGCAGTATTTT.

The gene calls are TRBV15 and TRBJ2-2; perhaps TRBD2 as D (6 bases). Germline V gives CDR1 LNHNV, CDR2 YYDKDF (reference sequence). The length of the CDR3 is 15 residues. V shed 1 base and J shed 4 bases, with 10 bases lying between them. The CDR3: CATSRVPGATGELFF. CDR3 bases: TGTGCCACCAGCAGAGTGCCGGGAGCCACCGGGGAGCTGTTTTTT.

In its sample, this clonotype was seen many times. The chain is built from TRBV12-3 or TRBV12-4 and TRBJ2-1, with D possibly being TRBD1 (6 bases). This CDR3 region has 11 residues. Trimming cost V 5 bases and J 12 bases, with 11 bases left between them. CDR3 nucleotide sequence: TGTGCCAGCAGTAAATCCAGGGGGCAGTTCTTC. Its protein is CASSKSRGQFF.

The genes are TRBV6-5 and TRBJ1-6, with D unclear. The germline V and J ends were trimmed by 0 bases and 7 bases, with 10 bases remaining between them. The CDR3 consists of 15 residues. Per the germline V gene, CDR1 is MNHEY and CDR2 is SVGAGI. The CDR3 DNA reads as TGTGCCAGCAGTTACTCAGGCAGACCCAATTCACCCCTCCACTTT. As protein: CASSYSGRPNSPLHF.

The chain joins TRBV12-3 or TRBV12-4 to TRBJ2-7; D is unresolved. This CDR3 is 13 amino acids long. V was trimmed by 8 bases and J by 0 bases, leaving 11 bases between them. The DNA of the CDR3 is TGTGCCAGCGGATCGGCTAGCTCCTACGAGCAGTACTTC. Translating it yields CASGSASSYEQYF.

This sequence joins TRBV2 and TRBJ2-7; TRBD1 matches at 7 bases. Germline V CDR1 and CDR2: SNHLY, FYNNEI. V lost 5 bases and J lost 0; bases outside the gene matches: 4. The CDR3 length is 14 residues. The CDR3 region is CASSTQGSSYEQYF. Written as DNA, the CDR3 is TGTGCCAGCAGTACACAGGGGAGCTCCTACGAGCAGTACTTC.

This chain uses TRBV30 with TRBJ2-3; D may be TRBD1 (6 bases). CDR3 length equals 13 residues. Germline V gene data show CDR1 as GTSNPN and CDR2 as SVGIG (reference sequence). V was trimmed by 1 base and J by 4 bases, leaving 9 bases between them. DNA for the CDR3: TGTGCCTGGAGTGGCGGACAGCCAGATACGCAGTATTTT. Protein product: CAWSGGQPDTQYF.

The chain employs TRBV12-3 or TRBV12-4 and TRBJ1-5, with 8 positions matching TRBD1. The CDR3 contains 16 residues. Germline trimming cut 3 bases from V and 5 bases from J; bases unmatched to any gene: 9. This chain's CDR3 is CASSLGVDREYQPQHF. The CDR3 DNA reads as TGTGCCAGCAGTTTGGGCGTGGACAGGGAATATCAGCCCCAGCATTTT.

This clonotype was counted ten times or more. This chain uses TRBV20-1 with TRBJ2-1; D remains unclear. Germline CDR1 is DFQATT and CDR2 is SNEGSKA (reference sequence). V lost 3 bases, J lost 6 bases, and 6 bases lay in between. The CDR3 is made up of 11 amino acids. CDR3 loop: CSASRSNEQFF. The CDR3 DNA follows: TGCAGTGCTAGTCGCAGCAATGAGCAGTTCTTC.

This chain uses TRBV28 with TRBJ2-7; D gene uncertain. Trimming cost V 5 bases and J 4 bases, with 12 bases left between them. The length of the CDR3 is 13 residues. In germline, CDR1 is MDHEN, CDR2 SYDVKM. CDR3 bases: TGTGCCAGCAGTCCATTGGGCCAGTACGAGCAGTACTTC. Its protein is CASSPLGQYEQYF.

V usage is TRBV7-9 and J usage is TRBJ1-2; TRBD1 is a possible D gene (5 bases). Trimming took 4 bases from V and 3 from J, leaving 9 bases between them. In germline, CDR1 is SEHNR, CDR2 FQNEAQ (reference sequence). The length of the CDR3 is 13 residues. CDR3 region: CASSSGTHYGYTF. CDR3 DNA: TGTGCCAGCAGCTCCGGGACGCACTATGGCTACACCTTC.

The chain carries TRBV11-2 and TRBJ2-4, with 9 positions matching TRBD2. The J call may be incorrect, as the DNA end agrees better with TRBJ2-7. CDR3 size: 15 residues. CDR1 and CDR2 (germline): SGHAT, FQNNGV. Written as DNA, the CDR3 is TGTGCCAGCAGCTTAGGGGGACTAGCTATGTACGAGCAGTACTTC. It is translated as CASSLGGLAMYEQYF.

V usage is TRBV6-5 and J usage is TRBJ2-7; D is tentatively TRBD1 or TRBD2 (5 bases each). CDR1 and CDR2 (germline): MNHEY, SVGAGI. V was trimmed by 7 bases and J by 0 bases, leaving 16 bases between them. The CDR3 sequence is 15 residues long. The CDR3 sequence is CASTPGTGSSYEQYF. The CDR3 DNA is TGTGCCAGCACCCCCGGGACGGGGAGCTCCTACGAGCAGTACTTC.

V is TRBV9 and J is TRBJ2-5; possibly TRBD1 or TRBD2 for D (5 bases each). Germline V gene sequence: CDR1 SGDLS, CDR2 YYNGEE. The CDR3 is 14 residues long. Trimming removed 0 bases at V and 1 base at J, with 7 bases between. Written as DNA, the CDR3 is TGTGCCAGCAGCGTAGGGGGGTTCCAAGAGACCCAGTACTTC. This translates into CASSVGGFQETQYF.